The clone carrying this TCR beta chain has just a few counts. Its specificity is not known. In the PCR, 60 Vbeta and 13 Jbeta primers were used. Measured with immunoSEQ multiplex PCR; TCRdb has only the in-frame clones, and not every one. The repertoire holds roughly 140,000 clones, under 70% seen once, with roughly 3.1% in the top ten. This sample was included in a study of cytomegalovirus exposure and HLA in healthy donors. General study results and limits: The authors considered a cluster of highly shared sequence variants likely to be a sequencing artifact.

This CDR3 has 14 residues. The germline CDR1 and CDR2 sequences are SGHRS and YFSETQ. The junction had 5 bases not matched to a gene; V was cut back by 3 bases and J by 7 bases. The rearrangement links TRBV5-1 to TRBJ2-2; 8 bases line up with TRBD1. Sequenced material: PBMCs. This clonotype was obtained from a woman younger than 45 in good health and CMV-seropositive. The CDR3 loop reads CASSSQGADGELFF. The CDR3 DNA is TGCGCCAGCAGCTCTCAGGGGGCCGACGGGGAGCTGTTTTTT.